This TCR beta chain was sequenced for a study of blood T cells in healthy people across ages. Study-level background: For every two T cells, template switching captured about one barcoded beta molecule. Study conclusions and caveats: No one knew whether donors had CMV, which possibly confounded expanded clonotype changes.

Sample-barcoded 5' priming and a J-beta primer mix drove a second PCR of roughly 6 to 12 cycles. One entry per CDR3 protein, called by TCRdb with MiXCR from the 5' RACE reads. The sample records 600,000 or so distinct CDR3 sequences, approximately 30% being singletons. The CDR3 extends over 16 amino acids. V was pared by 4 bases and J by 0 bases, with 3 bases of the junction left unmatched. From germline, CDR1 is SGHTA and CDR2 FQGNSA. At least ten counts were recorded for this clonotype. Its antigen is not known. This TCR was sampled from a woman older than 75 in good health. The source material was blood. The chain uses TRBV7-2 and TRBJ1-5, with TRBD1 identical over 10 bases. CDR3: CASSSGTGVSNQPQHF. The CDR3 DNA follows: TGTGCCAGCAGCTCCGGGACAGGGGTTAGCAATCAGCCCCAGCATTTT.